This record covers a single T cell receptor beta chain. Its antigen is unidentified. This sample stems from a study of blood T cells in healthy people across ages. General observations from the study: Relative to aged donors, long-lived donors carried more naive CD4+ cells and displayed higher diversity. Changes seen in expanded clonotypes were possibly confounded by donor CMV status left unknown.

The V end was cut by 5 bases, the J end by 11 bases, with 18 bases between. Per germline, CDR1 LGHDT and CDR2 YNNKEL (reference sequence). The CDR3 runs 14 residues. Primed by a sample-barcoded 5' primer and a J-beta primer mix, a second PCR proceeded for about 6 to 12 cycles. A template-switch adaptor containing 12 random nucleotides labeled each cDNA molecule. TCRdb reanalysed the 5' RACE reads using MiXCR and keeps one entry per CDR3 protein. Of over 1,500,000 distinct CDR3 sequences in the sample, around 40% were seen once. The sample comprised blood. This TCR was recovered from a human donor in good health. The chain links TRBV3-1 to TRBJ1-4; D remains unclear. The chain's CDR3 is CASSFDMEMTKLFF. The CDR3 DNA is TGTGCCAGCAGCTTCGACATGGAAATGACCAAACTGTTTTTT.